This is a list of T cell receptor beta chains from one sample in a study of T cell repertoires in cytomegalovirus infection. TCRdb redid the calling of the reads with MiXCR, one entry per CDR3 protein. The table records more than 250,000 distinct CDR3 sequences, about 25% of them present only once. Their recognized antigens are unknown. This specimen was cultured PBMCs, taken from culture after CMV antigen stimulation. The receptor source for this set is a human donor in good health (CMV status not recorded). Some clones in this sample may be carry-over from other donors' samples. The CDR3 runs from the conserved cysteine through the conserved F or W. The D gene is left open where the match is weak. Some rows mark clone size as missing; the rest say once, few, many or name a class of expanded clone.

D gene,J gene,V gene,clone size,CDR3 protein,CDR3 DNA
-,TRBJ1-5,TRBV12-3/TRBV12-4,few,CASSLGRQHSNQPQHF,TGTGCCAGCAGTTTAGGTAGGCAGCATAGCAATCAGCCCCAGCATTTT
TRBD2,TRBJ2-7,TRBV28,-,CASTKGSGTTYEQYF,TGTGCCAGCACAAAGGGAAGCGGGACCACCTACGAGCAGTACTTC
TRBD1,TRBJ2-7,TRBV4-3,-,CASSQGTGGYYEQYF,TGCGCCAGCAGCCAAGGGACAGGGGGGTACTACGAGCAGTACTTC
-,TRBJ2-5,TRBV6-2/TRBV6-3,-,CASSYPAGETQYF,TGTGCCAGCAGTTACCCGGCGGGAGAGACCCAGTACTTC
TRBD1,TRBJ1-4,TRBV20-1,-,CSAPDRRYNEKLFF,TGCAGTGCGCCGGACAGGCGATATAATGAAAAACTGTTTTTT
TRBD2,TRBJ2-5,TRBV24-1,-,CATSDFRDYSQETQYF,TGTGCCACCAGTGATTTCCGGGACTACTCACAAGAGACCCAGTACTTC
-,TRBJ1-2,TRBV7-2,many,CATRAGGKFNGYTF,TGTGCCACCAGGGCTGGGGGAAAATTTAATGGCTACACCTTC
-,TRBJ1-1,TRBV7-4,-,CASSLIPSAYTEAFF,TGTGCCAGCAGCTTAATCCCGTCAGCCTACACTGAAGCTTTCTTT
TRBD2,TRBJ2-1,TRBV7-2,-,CASRGLAGGGYNEQFF,TGTGCCAGCAGAGGACTAGCGGGAGGGGGGTACAATGAGCAGTTCTTC
TRBD2,TRBJ2-4,TRBV7-2,many,CASSSIAGGGSVSDIQYF,TGTGCCAGCAGCTCCATAGCGGGAGGAGGCTCGGTTTCGGACATTCAGTACTTC
TRBD1,TRBJ1-6,TRBV20-1,-,CSARDLRDSNSPLHF,TGCAGTGCTAGAGATCTTCGGGACAGCAATTCACCCCTCCACTTT
-,TRBJ1-2,TRBV6-6,-,CASSYRTLGGYTF,TGTGCCAGCAGTTACAGGACATTGGGAGGCTACACCTTC
-,TRBJ1-1,TRBV4-1,-,CASSQDRGWTEAFF,TGCGCCAGCAGCCAAGACCGGGGGTGGACTGAAGCTTTCTTT
TRBD2,TRBJ2-3,TRBV7-3,many,CASSLGASGRASTDTQYF,TGTGCCAGCAGCTTAGGAGCTAGCGGGAGGGCTAGCACAGATACGCAGTATTTT
-,TRBJ2-1,TRBV7-2,many,CASSQNGLRKFF,TGTGCCAGCAGCCAAAACGGACTAAGAAAATTCTTC
-,TRBJ1-3,TRBV12-3/TRBV12-4,many,CASTARALSGNTIYF,TGTGCCAGCACCGCCCGGGCCCTCTCTGGAAACACCATATATTTT
TRBD2,TRBJ2-5,TRBV6-6,-,CASSYGGGAQETQYF,TGTGCCAGCAGTTACGGGGGAGGGGCCCAAGAGACCCAGTACTTC
-,TRBJ1-2,TRBV12-3/TRBV12-4,-,CASSYMEYGYTF,TGTGCCAGCAGTTACATGGAGTATGGCTACACCTTC
-,TRBJ1-2,TRBV7-2,many,CASSLGRPTNYGYTF,TGTGCCAGCAGCTTAGGTCGGCCAACTAACTATGGCTACACCTTC
TRBD2,TRBJ2-1,TRBV29-1,-,CSVAGLAGVLEQFF,TGCAGCGTGGCGGGACTAGCGGGAGTCCTTGAGCAGTTCTTC
TRBD1,TRBJ2-2,TRBV19,-,CASSIDETGTGGSYGTGELFF,TGTGCCAGTAGTATCGACGAAACAGGGACAGGGGGATCCTACGGCACCGGGGAGCTGTTTTTT
TRBD1,TRBJ1-2,TRBV20-1,many,CSAENRDRGLGYTF,TGCAGTGCTGAGAACCGGGACAGGGGGCTGGGCTACACCTTC
-,TRBJ1-2,TRBV7-9,-,CASSLAWGGDGYTF,TGTGCCAGCAGCTTAGCCTGGGGCGGGGACGGCTACACCTTC
TRBD2,TRBJ2-1,TRBV29-1,once,CSVVLSGRATEQFF,TGCAGCGTTGTTTTGAGCGGGAGGGCAACCGAGCAGTTCTTC
-,TRBJ2-2,TRBV7-2,medium-sized,CASSLEIRTGELFF,TGTGCCAGCAGCTTAGAGATACGCACCGGGGAGCTGTTTTTT
-,TRBJ2-1,TRBV7-2,many,CASSLIVGSSYNEQFF,TGTGCCAGCAGCTTAATTGTTGGGAGCTCCTACAATGAGCAGTTCTTC
-,TRBJ2-1,TRBV4-3,few,CASSPTGGAVNEQFF,TGCGCCAGCAGCCCGACGGGCGGTGCAGTCAATGAGCAGTTCTTC
-,TRBJ2-1,TRBV4-1,many,CASTPGSSYNEQFF,TGCGCCAGCACCCCGGGGAGCTCCTACAATGAGCAGTTCTTC
-,TRBJ1-3,TRBV9,-,CASSETTGNSGNTIYF,TGTGCCAGCAGCGAAACTACAGGGAACTCTGGAAACACCATATATTTT
-,TRBJ1-3,TRBV27,-,CASSSNPPWEGTSGNTIYF,TGTGCCAGCAGTTCGAACCCCCCGTGGGAAGGGACCTCTGGAAACACCATATATTTT
-,TRBJ1-2,TRBV19,few,CASSIDLAPDGYTF,TGTGCCAGTAGTATAGATTTGGCCCCAGATGGCTACACCTTC
TRBD1,TRBJ1-2,TRBV7-2,many,CASSFPSGQTDYGYTF,TGTGCCAGCAGCTTCCCCTCGGGACAGACCGACTATGGCTACACCTTC
-,TRBJ2-1,TRBV19,-,CASSWDDPYNEQFF,TGTGCCAGTAGTTGGGATGATCCCTACAATGAGCAGTTCTTC
-,TRBJ1-5,TRBV19,-,CASREEDPRSNQPQHF,TGTGCCAGTAGAGAGGAGGACCCAAGGAGCAATCAGCCCCAGCATTTT
-,TRBJ1-6,TRBV6-6,-,CASSSGTLHF,TGTGCCAGCAGTTCTGGCACCCTCCACTTT
-,TRBJ1-2,TRBV11-2,few,CASSPPTGYYGYTF,TGTGCCAGCAGCCCCCCGACAGGATACTATGGCTACACCTTC
-,TRBJ2-3,TRBV6-5,few,CASSYSGGTPADTQYF,TGTGCCAGCAGTTACTCGGGCGGGACCCCCGCAGATACGCAGTATTTT
-,TRBJ2-5,TRBV11-2,few,CASSYAGTRETQYF,TGTGCCAGCAGCTACGCCGGGACGAGAGAGACCCAGTACTTC
TRBD1,TRBJ2-2,TRBV6-5,-,CASSWDRANGELFF,TGTGCCAGCAGCTGGGACAGGGCTAACGGGGAGCTGTTTTTT
TRBD1,TRBJ1-2,TRBV19,few,CASRLAGTGVSYGYTF,TGTGCCAGTAGACTAGCCGGGACAGGGGTTTCGTATGGCTACACCTTC
TRBD1,TRBJ1-5,TRBV19,-,CASSTIPGQGYSNQPQHF,TGTGCCAGTAGTACTATACCGGGACAGGGATATAGCAATCAGCCCCAGCATTTT
-,TRBJ2-1,TRBV30,-,CAWSVTRESPNEQFF,TGTGCCTGGAGTGTAACGAGAGAAAGCCCGAATGAGCAGTTCTTC
-,TRBJ1-6,TRBV7-8,many,CASSPTGGALNSPLHF,TGTGCCAGCAGCCCCACGGGGGGGGCGCTCAATTCACCCCTCCACTTT
-,TRBJ1-2,TRBV19,-,CASSTGTGKHLYGYTF,TGTGCCAGTAGTACGGGGACCGGTAAGCACCTATACGGCTACACCTTC
-,TRBJ2-2,TRBV4-3,few,CASSRSPNTGELFF,TGCGCCAGCAGCCGATCACCTAACACCGGGGAGCTGTTTTTT
TRBD1,TRBJ2-6,TRBV7-9,many,CASSSGTGGTFRSGANVLTF,TGTGCCAGCAGTTCCGGGACAGGGGGGACCTTTCGGTCTGGGGCCAACGTCCTGACTTTC
TRBD1,TRBJ1-1,TRBV7-9,-,CASSWGTGEPEAFF,TGTGCCAGCAGCTGGGGGACAGGAGAACCTGAAGCTTTCTTT
TRBD1,TRBJ1-4,TRBV6-1,-,CASSRTGGQLNEKLFF,TGTGCCAGCAGCCGCACAGGGGGCCAGCTTAATGAAAAACTGTTTTTT
-,TRBJ2-5,TRBV12-3/TRBV12-4,many,CASSKDSQETQYF,TGTGCCAGCAGTAAGGACAGCCAAGAGACCCAGTACTTC
-,TRBJ1-3,TRBV19,many,CASSPTAFSGNTIYF,TGTGCCAGTAGTCCTACAGCTTTCTCTGGAAACACCATATATTTT
TRBD2,TRBJ2-7,TRBV7-2,many,CASSLFVAGGSYEQYF,TGTGCCAGCAGCTTATTTGTAGCGGGTGGCTCCTACGAGCAGTACTTC
-,TRBJ1-5,TRBV28,few,CASSFLLGSQPQHF,TGTGCCAGCAGTTTCCTATTGGGGTCACAGCCCCAGCATTTT
TRBD1,TRBJ1-1,TRBV20-1,-,CSALRARGQTFMNTEAFF,TGCAGTGCCCTAAGGGCGCGGGGACAGACGTTCATGAACACTGAAGCTTTCTTT